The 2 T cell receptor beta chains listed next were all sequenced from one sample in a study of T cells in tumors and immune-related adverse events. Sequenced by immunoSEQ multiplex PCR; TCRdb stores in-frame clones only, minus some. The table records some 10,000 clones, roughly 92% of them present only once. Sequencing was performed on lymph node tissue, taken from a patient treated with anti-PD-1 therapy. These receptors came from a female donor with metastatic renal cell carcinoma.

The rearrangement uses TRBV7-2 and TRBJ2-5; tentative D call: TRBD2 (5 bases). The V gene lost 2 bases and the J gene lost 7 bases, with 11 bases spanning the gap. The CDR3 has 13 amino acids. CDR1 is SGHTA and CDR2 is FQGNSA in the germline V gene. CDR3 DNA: TGTGCCAGCAGCTTATACGGAAGCGGGACCCAGTACTTC. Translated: CASSLYGSGTQYF.

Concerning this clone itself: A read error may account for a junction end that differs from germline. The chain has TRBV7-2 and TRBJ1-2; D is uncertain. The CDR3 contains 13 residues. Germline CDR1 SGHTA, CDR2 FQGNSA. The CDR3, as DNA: TGTGCCAGCAGCTTAGGTTTTAACGATGGCTACACCTTC. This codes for CASSLGFNDGYTF.